Listed below are T cell receptor beta chains from one sample, sequenced in a study of cytomegalovirus exposure and HLA in healthy donors. Data came from immunoSEQ multiplex PCR; TCRdb stores just in-frame clones and leaves some out. Of 130,000 or so clones in the sample, just under 75% are singletons; the top ten hold 6.6%. Sequencing was performed on PBMCs. Receptors originate from a man aged 35 to 55 in good health and CMV-seropositive. Each CDR3 is given with its conserved first and last residue. A D gene is named only where the DNA matches it firmly.

j_call | v_call | d_call | cdr3_aa
TRBJ2-2 | TRBV19 | - | CASRTATGELFF
TRBJ2-7 | TRBV7-9 | TRBD2 | CASSSTSGSSYEQYF
TRBJ2-2 | TRBV19 | TRBD1 | CASKTDREYGELFF
TRBJ2-2 | TRBV28 | - | CASSSTGELFF
TRBJ1-1 | TRBV6-4 | TRBD1 | CATPGQGDNTEAFF
TRBJ2-1 | TRBV27 | - | CASSLGAGNEQFF
TRBJ1-4 | TRBV6-1 | - | CASSDPRTAVNEKLFF
TRBJ1-5 | TRBV2 | - | CASSSRGRDQPQHF
TRBJ1-1 | TRBV9 | TRBD1 | CASSTRRRDRETLNTEAFF
TRBJ2-2 | TRBV11-3 | TRBD1 | CASSPGQGDGSGELFF
TRBJ1-2 | TRBV10-3 | - | CAIRDGANYGYTF
TRBJ2-7 | TRBV28 | - | CASSPPGGPYEQYF
TRBJ1-5 | TRBV28 | TRBD1 | CASSKLQGAGDQPQHF
TRBJ1-1 | TRBV27 | - | CASKSWGGTEAFF
TRBJ1-1 | TRBV7-9 | - | CSSSLARGEAFF
TRBJ2-3 | TRBV2 | - | CASGGSGTSAADTQYF
TRBJ1-1 | TRBV7-6 | TRBD1 | CASSTGTANTEAFF
TRBJ2-7 | TRBV19 | TRBD2 | CASSPRPGRDEQYF
TRBJ2-5 | TRBV6-5 | - | CASSYGWGRQETQYF
TRBJ1-2 | TRBV28 | TRBD1 | CASSSSGTGANYGYTF
TRBJ2-3 | TRBV6-1 | - | CASSELLALDTQYF
TRBJ2-7 | TRBV18 | TRBD1 | CASSPDRYSYEQYF
TRBJ1-4 | TRBV29-1 | TRBD1 | CSVEGTGENEKLFF
TRBJ1-3 | TRBV5-1 | - | CASSLGQFSDTIYF
TRBJ1-2 | TRBV29-1 | - | CSVEQVNYGYTF
TRBJ1-6 | TRBV7-8 | - | CASSLTEGYSPLHF
TRBJ2-1 | TRBV7-2 | TRBD2 | CASRRAGDEQFF
TRBJ1-4 | TRBV4-1 | TRBD1 | CASSQKGTGREKLFF
TRBJ2-2 | TRBV28 | TRBD2 | CASSTPLWTSSHGELFF
TRBJ2-7 | TRBV7-3 | - | CASSSPRTSIRYEQYF
TRBJ1-5 | TRBV28 | TRBD1 | CASTTGGPQPQHF
TRBJ1-5 | TRBV29-1 | - | CSSSIGAGQPQHF
TRBJ1-1 | TRBV4-2 | TRBD1 | CASSQEDRGRSTEAFF
TRBJ2-3 | TRBV2 | - | CASSPGGGSTDTQYF
TRBJ1-5 | TRBV7-2 | - | CASSLDFQPQHF
TRBJ2-5 | TRBV5-8 | TRBD2 | CASSRGTGGPGETQYF
TRBJ1-5 | TRBV7-8 | - | CASSLVESGNQYNQPQHF
TRBJ1-1 | TRBV28 | TRBD1 | CASRPQPGQKNTEAFF
TRBJ2-5 | TRBV27 | - | CASSFNGREQETQYF
TRBJ1-2 | TRBV5-4 | - | CASTIQGEYGYTF
TRBJ2-3 | TRBV28 | TRBD2 | CASSPRTSGEYTQYF
TRBJ2-1 | TRBV7-6 | TRBD2 | CASSLVTSGAYNEQFF
TRBJ2-7 | TRBV29-1 | - | CSVRLTYEQYF
TRBJ1-1 | TRBV6-1 | - | CASTTVGTEAFF
TRBJ1-5 | TRBV5-6 | TRBD1 | CASSLRQGSMGNQPQHF
TRBJ2-7 | TRBV7-9 | - | CASSSLFQVYEQYF
TRBJ1-2 | TRBV5-8 | - | CASSPYRTALDYGYTF
TRBJ2-6 | TRBV5-1 | TRBD1 | CASSLRQGAEGANVLTF
TRBJ1-5 | TRBV4-2 | - | CASSDRRAGDGNQPQHF
TRBJ2-1 | TRBV14 | TRBD2 | CASSQDSLAGREQFF
TRBJ2-5 | TRBV5-1 | - | CASSTWTPRGGETQYF
TRBJ1-3 | TRBV30 | - | CARSLSSGNTIYF
TRBJ2-3 | TRBV5-4 | TRBD2 | CASSLGGGAADTQYF
TRBJ2-2 | TRBV5-1 | - | CASSLNTGELFF
TRBJ2-7 | TRBV28 | - | CASSFGAYEQYF
TRBJ2-5 | TRBV5-1 | TRBD1 | CASSYWDRAGETQYF
- | TRBV7-6 | TRBD1 | CASSPGQGAYEQYF
TRBJ2-2 | TRBV11-2 | TRBD1 | CASSPGTVPPGELFF
TRBJ1-5 | TRBV2 | - | CASRQDGNQPQHF
TRBJ2-4 | TRBV5-1 | TRBD2 | CASSLGGSGSKNIQYF